This TCR beta chain was profiled in a study of cytomegalovirus exposure and HLA in healthy donors. Overall study: It was reported in a later analysis that the same platform had been used for the 90 to 150 validation repertoires as for the roughly 700 first-cohort repertoires.

Measured with immunoSEQ multiplex PCR; TCRdb has only the in-frame clones, and not every one. The sample shows about 150,000 clones, 75% to 90% of them seen only once. Trimming took 3 bases from V and 2 from J; bases not matched to a gene: 12. The V gene's germline CDR1 is SNHLY and CDR2 FYNNEI. The CDR3 spans 18 residues. The TCR sequence derives from a woman aged 18-29 years in good health and CMV-seropositive. The sequenced material came from PBMCs. J is TRBJ2-5 and V is TRBV2; TRBD2 matches 10 bases. The DNA for the CDR3 is TGTGCCAGCAGTGAGAGGGGTTGGGTAGCGGGAGGACAAGAGACCCAGTACTTC. Encoded protein: CASSERGWVAGGQETQYF.